This note documents a single T cell receptor beta chain sequence. The target of this receptor is not known. There are no base qualities to consult, and no much larger clone falls within one base. This record comes from a study of vaccination and CD4 T cells after COVID-19 (dated by TCRdb to 2021 to 2024). With regard to the full study: Every convalescent patient had a positive nasal swab PCR test for SARS-CoV-2, with mild disease in under ten patients and severe disease in one. Post-COVID blood samples from convalescent patients were collected a median of approximately 93 days after diagnosis, with a range of 35 to 161 days. In the convalescent cohort there were six males and four females, among whom were two Hispanic individuals, seven Caucasians, two Asians and one multiracial person. Post-vaccine blood samples were obtained a median of around 67 days after the second vaccine dose, with a range of about 13 to 241 days. In some eleven COVID-19 convalescent patients and a handful of infection-naive healthy vaccine recipients, researchers compared the spike-specific CD4+ TCR repertoire from before mRNA vaccination with the repertoire from after. As controls, cultures received a CEFX viral epitope pool (the positive control), an HIV-1 Nef peptide pool (the negative control), or no peptide at all. Each participant got two doses of either the Pfizer-BioNTech BNT162b2 vaccine (n=8) or the Moderna mRNA-1273 vaccine (n=2). Overlapping spike peptide pools from SARS-CoV-2 and from the common cold coronaviruses HCoV-NL63, HCoV-OC43 and HCoV-229E were used as culture stimuli. Broad study findings and their caveats: The median count of SARS-CoV-2-reactive clonotypes went up from 20 to 25 after infection to 30 to 40 after vaccination, although the change was not significant. Among convalescent patients, a median about 87% of the SARS-CoV-2-reactive clones seen after vaccination appeared only after vaccination, which suggests priming specific to the vaccine. Nearly all vaccine-specific clones in convalescent patients (304 of 307) were mono-reactive for SARS-CoV-2 spike rather than cross-reactive with common cold coronaviruses. Only a relatively small number of convalescent patients were included in the study, and early timepoints following natural infection were not analyzed.

The intended sense of this specimen's treatment or condition label: roughly nine-day PBMC culture with coronavirus spike peptide pools or control peptides (ViraFEST assay). The ViraFEST assay, used in the study, expanded antigen-specific T cells with peptide pools and then identified the expanded clonotypes through TCR sequencing. The convalescent patients' positive SARS-CoV-2 PCR tests fell between March and December 2020, which was before the Alpha, Beta and Delta variants emerged in the United States. Each well held around 2 million PBMCs cultured in IMDM containing approximately 5% human AB serum and approximately 9.1 IU/ml IL-2, with 10 ug/ml peptide pools added. On days 3 and 7, half of the culture medium was replaced with fresh IL-2-containing medium. Once the cells had been in culture for over 9 days, the EasySep CD4+ T cell isolation kit was used to isolate CD4+ T cells by negative selection. Ficoll-Paque Plus gradient centrifugation was used to isolate PBMCs from whole blood, and the isolated PBMCs were then either used fresh or cryopreserved at -140C. Each culture condition was generally run in triplicate wells.

To prepare the library, PCR was applied. DNA from cultured CD4+ T cells underwent TCR sequencing with the Oncomine TCR Beta short-read assay at the Johns Hopkins FTIC core. The QIAamp micro DNA kit was used to extract genomic DNA from the cultured CD4+ T cells. The Oncomine TCR Beta libraries from cultured CD4+ T cells were pooled using unique dual indexes and then sequenced on an Illumina iSeq 100. Under the source paper's analysis protocol: Non-productive sequences were removed, and CDR3s that did not start with C, did not end with F or W, or were shorter than 7 amino acids were discarded. The MANAFEST web application identified antigen-specific clonotypes by comparing peptide-stimulated wells against reference wells and other culture wells. An FDR below 0.05, an odds ratio above 5, and a productive frequency above 0.1% in at least two of three replicate wells were required for clones to be considered positive. A clonotype counted as cross-reactive if it showed significant expansion both in the SARS-CoV-2 spike wells and in at least one common cold coronavirus spike condition. CDR3 homology was assessed with Levenshtein distances (stringdist) and unrooted phylogenetic trees (ape) in R version 3.6.1. TCRdb reworked the public reads: Q25 trimming with fastp, MiXCR clone assembly, productive beta chains retained. Every distinct CDR3 protein forms one entry, paired with its most common genes and DNA. TCRdb, not the authors, supplied the V and J calls. The sample table holds some 16,000 distinct CDR3 sequences, of which around 72% were seen once. The leading ten clones occupy about 4.2% of the sample.

Via the germline V gene, CDR1 is SGHVS and CDR2 FQNEAQ. Inclusive of the bounding cysteine and phenylalanine, the CDR3 is 16 residues long. The kept DNA is CDR3 alone, 48 bases in frame from the first base. V is clipped by 5 bases and J by 4 bases, and the sequence between their germline boundaries is 18 bases long. What was sequenced was CD4+ T cells from blood, cultured in vitro. The chain joins TRBV7-8 to TRBJ1-5; TRBD1 is a possible D gene, resting on 5 matching bases. The receptor was isolated from a human donor who had recovered from COVID-19. Read as DNA, the sequence is TGTGCCAGCAGCCCGTGGACACCCGCCAGTAATCAGCCCCAGCATTTT. The resulting protein is CASSPWTPASNQPQHF.